The clone carrying this T cell receptor beta chain was detected only a few times. Its antigen remains unidentified. One junction end does not reproduce the germline sequence, and a read error may be involved. It was cDNA, reverse transcribed from extracted RNA, that served as the sequencing template. The method was immunoSEQ multiplex PCR; TCRdb's version includes in-frame clones alone and lacks a portion of them. In the table there are 200,000 to 250,000 clones, about 40% of which are singletons. The data originate from a study of CD8+ T cells in alopecia areata. Findings and limits, study-wide: There was only one nonresponder, so it was unclear how baseline CD8+ expansion relates to response. On tofacitinib, scalp clonality and expanded CD8+ clones among top 100 fell significantly.

This sample's treatment: oral pan-JAK inhibitor, 5-10 mg twice daily. The CDR3 is made up of 13 amino acids. The germline CDR1 and CDR2 sequences are LNHNV and YYDKDF (reference sequence). The sequence came from a human donor with alopecia areata. The input for sequencing was CD4+ T cells sorted from blood, taken at approximately week 36, from a patient treated with tofacitinib. The chain has TRBV15 and TRBJ1-4, with D unresolved. This chain's CDR3 is CASRRPTNEKLFF. In DNA form, the CDR3 reads TGTGCCTCCAGGCGCCCAACTAATGAAAAACTGTTTTTT.